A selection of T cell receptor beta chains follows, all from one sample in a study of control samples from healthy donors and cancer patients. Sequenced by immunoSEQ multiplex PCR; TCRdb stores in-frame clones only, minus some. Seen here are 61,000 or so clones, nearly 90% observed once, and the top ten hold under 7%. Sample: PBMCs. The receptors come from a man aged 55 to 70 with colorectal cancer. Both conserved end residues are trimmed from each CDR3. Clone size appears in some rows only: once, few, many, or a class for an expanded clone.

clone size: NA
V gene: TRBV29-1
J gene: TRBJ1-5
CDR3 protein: SVRQGNQPQH

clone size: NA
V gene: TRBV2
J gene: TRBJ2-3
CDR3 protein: ASSEVQGGTDTQY

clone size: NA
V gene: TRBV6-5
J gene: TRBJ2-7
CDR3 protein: AGSGTGGFYEQY

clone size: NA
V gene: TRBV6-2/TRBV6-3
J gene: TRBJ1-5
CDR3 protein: ASSYVQTNQPQH

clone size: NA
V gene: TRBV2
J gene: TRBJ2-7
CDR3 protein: ASSRSSEQY

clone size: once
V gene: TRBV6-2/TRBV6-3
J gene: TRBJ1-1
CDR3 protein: ASSYAIRSTEAF

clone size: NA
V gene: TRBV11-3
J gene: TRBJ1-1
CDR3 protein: ASSLMFDTEAF

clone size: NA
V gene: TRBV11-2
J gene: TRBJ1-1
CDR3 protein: ASSPRGLQGMNTEAF

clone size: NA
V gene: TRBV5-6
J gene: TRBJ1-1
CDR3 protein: ASSRGAGDTEAF

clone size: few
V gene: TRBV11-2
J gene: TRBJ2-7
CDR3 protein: ASSLDLRRGAGPGD

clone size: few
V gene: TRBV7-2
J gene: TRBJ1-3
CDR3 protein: ASSLGRGGFISGNTIY

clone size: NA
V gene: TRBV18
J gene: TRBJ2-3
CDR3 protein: ASSSSGHRDTQY

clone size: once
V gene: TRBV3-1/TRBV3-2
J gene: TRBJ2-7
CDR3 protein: ASSRRDVEQY

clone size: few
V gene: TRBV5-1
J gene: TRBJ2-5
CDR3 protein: ASSLWGLAGEETQY

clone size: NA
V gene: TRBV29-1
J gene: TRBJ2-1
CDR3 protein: SGGHLDEQF

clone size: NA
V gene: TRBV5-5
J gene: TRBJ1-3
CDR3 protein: ASSLAFNREENTIY

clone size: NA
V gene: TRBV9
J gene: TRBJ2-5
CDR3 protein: ASSATSGWEETQY

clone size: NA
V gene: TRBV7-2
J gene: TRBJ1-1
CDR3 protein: ASSSGQQNTEAF

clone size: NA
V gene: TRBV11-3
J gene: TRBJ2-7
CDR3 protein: ASSYRTGTPYEQY

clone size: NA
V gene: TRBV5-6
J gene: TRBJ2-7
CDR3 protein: ASSFRPRPKEY

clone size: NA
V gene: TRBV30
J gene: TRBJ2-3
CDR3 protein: AWSELAGDTQY

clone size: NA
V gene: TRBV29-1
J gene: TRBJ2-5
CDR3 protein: STHMYPGETQY

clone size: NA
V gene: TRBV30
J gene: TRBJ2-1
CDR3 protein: AWRSGGYSEQF

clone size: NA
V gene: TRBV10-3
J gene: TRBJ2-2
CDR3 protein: AIRPSRGANTGELF

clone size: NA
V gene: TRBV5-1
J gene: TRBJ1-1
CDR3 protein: ASSLARRGTEAF

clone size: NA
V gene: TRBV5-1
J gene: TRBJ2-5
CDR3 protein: ASSLDLAGGYQETQY

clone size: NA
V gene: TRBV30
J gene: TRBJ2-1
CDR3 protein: AWSYGPAREQF

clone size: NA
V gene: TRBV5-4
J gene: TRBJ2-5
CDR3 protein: ASSLERGVGETQY

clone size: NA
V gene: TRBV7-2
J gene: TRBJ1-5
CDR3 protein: ASSLPGAPPKPQH

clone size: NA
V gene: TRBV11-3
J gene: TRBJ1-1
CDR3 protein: ASSFYPGGDTEAF

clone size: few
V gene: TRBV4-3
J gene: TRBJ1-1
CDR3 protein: ASSQDGRTYTEAF

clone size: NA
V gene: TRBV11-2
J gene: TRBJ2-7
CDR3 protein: ASSYQGGSSYEQY